This T cell receptor beta chain derives from a study of PD-1 blockade in classical Hodgkin lymphoma. About the study: Intravenous nivolumab at 3 mg/kg was given to patients every 2 weeks. General study findings and limits: Reports indicated that newly diagnosed patients had lower baseline TCR diversity than healthy donors did. Compared with baseline, CD4+ but not CD8+ TCR diversity had risen significantly by C4D1.

Time point in this sample: cycle 4 day 1 (C4D1), after 6 weeks of nivolumab. No patient escaped relapse after autologous stem cell transplantation, and brentuximab vedotin exposure varied. Magnetic depletion of unwanted cells isolated CD4+ T cells from thawed PBMCs. With regard to this clone: Its antigen is unknown.

CDR3 size: 15 residues. The V end was cut by 4 bases, the J end by 7 bases, with 18 bases between. From germline, CDR1 is SGHRS and CDR2 YFSETQ. Here immunoSEQ multiplex PCR was the method, and the copy in TCRdb shows in-frame clones only, minus some. Here the sample spans approximately 22,000 clones, approximately 65% being singletons. The sample in question was CD4+ T cells from blood, obtained before the fourth cycle of nivolumab. The sequence came from a human donor with classical Hodgkin lymphoma. The chain recombines TRBV5-1 with TRBJ2-1; the D gene is possibly TRBD2 (6 bases). The CDR3 protein is CASSIHLGGGNEQFF. The DNA for the CDR3 is TGCGCCAGCAGCATCCACCTAGGTGGGGGGAATGAGCAGTTCTTC.